These 28 T cell receptor beta chains were sequenced from one sample in a study of T cell responses to AZD1222 COVID-19 vaccine. Profiled with immunoSEQ multiplex PCR; TCRdb holds only in-frame clones, not every one. The sample has about 180,000 clones; approximately 90% are singletons. This specimen consisted of peripheral blood, obtained on day 0 of AZD1222 vaccination. The receptors derive from an adult in good health.

This clone was counted between two and nine times. The gene calls are TRBV18 and TRBJ2-3; D not certain. Trimming cost V 2 bases and J 2 bases, with 5 bases left between them. The CDR3 spans 13 residues. In germline, CDR1 is KGHSH, CDR2 LQKENI. The DNA of the CDR3 is TGTGCCAGCTCACCAGGGTTCACAGATACGCAGTATTTT. This codes for CASSPGFTDTQYF.

The V and J genes are TRBV5-1 and TRBJ1-1, with 8 bases identical to TRBD1. The trim removed 5 bases at V and 4 bases at J, leaving 4 bases unmatched. Germline loops: CDR1 SGHRS, CDR2 YFSETQ. This CDR3 contains 13 residues. Written as DNA, the CDR3 is TGCGCCAGCAGAGGACAGGGCGTCACTGAAGCTTTCTTT. Translated: CASRGQGVTEAFF.

The chain has TRBV5-4 and TRBJ1-1; D remains unclear. The CDR3 spans 14 residues. V dropped 2 bases and J dropped 1 base, with 9 bases sitting between them. CDR1 is SGHNT, CDR2 YYREEE, per germline (reference sequence). The CDR3 region has the DNA TGTGCCAGCAGCTTCGGGGTAAGGAACACTGAAGCTTTCTTT. Protein product: CASSFGVRNTEAFF.

This chain connects TRBV2 to TRBJ2-7, with D perhaps matching TRBD1 (6 bases). The CDR3 covers 14 residues. Trimming took off 4 bases at V and 2 bases at J, with 12 bases between the two ends. CDR1 and CDR2 (germline): SNHLY, FYNNEI. CDR3 DNA sequence: TGTGCCAGCAGTGCAACCGGGACACCCTACGAGCAGTACTTC. It specifies CASSATGTPYEQYF.

The chain carries TRBV15 and TRBJ2-7; TRBD2 aligns across 8 bases. Losses at the gene ends were 0 bases for V and 0 bases for J; bases not matched to a gene: 4. Germline lookup yields CDR1 LNHNV and CDR2 YYDKDF (reference sequence). The CDR3 is made up of 16 amino acids. The CDR3 sequence: CATSRDLSGNSYEQYF. DNA of the CDR3: TGTGCCACCAGCAGAGATCTTAGCGGGAACTCCTACGAGCAGTACTTC.

The genes are TRBV5-1 and TRBJ2-3; 8 nucleotides line up with TRBD1. CDR3 length: 18 amino acids. V shed 4 bases, J shed 1 base, and the junction held 14 bases outside the gene matches. Germline CDR1 reads SGHRS; CDR2 reads YFSETQ. CDR3 region: CASSADRVRRPGTDTQYF. The CDR3 nucleotides are TGCGCCAGCAGCGCGGACAGGGTTAGGCGGCCCGGCACAGATACGCAGTATTTT.

This clone was observed a single time. This chain's CDR3 is CASSSYVPGTTYEQYF. In nucleotides, the CDR3 is TGCGCCAGCAGCTCTTACGTACCGGGAACAACCTACGAGCAGTACTTC. The J gene is TRBJ2-7, the V gene TRBV5-1; D may be TRBD2 (5 bases). The CDR3 extends over 16 amino acids. Trimming shortened V by 3 bases and J by 2 bases, and 18 bases separated the two germline ends. CDR1 SGHRS and CDR2 YFSETQ come from the germline V gene.

The chain has TRBV28 and TRBJ1-2; tentative D call: TRBD1 (6 bases). The CDR3 length is 16 residues. V lost 8 bases and J lost 5, with 24 bases in between. Per germline, CDR1 MDHEN and CDR2 SYDVKM. The CDR3 DNA reads as TGTGCCAGCGAGTCCTCCCCAGGGGCGGGTGAATATGGCTACACCTTC. Its protein is CASESSPGAGEYGYTF.

The J gene is TRBJ2-3, the V gene TRBV5-1; TRBD2 might be the D (5 bases). CDR1 and CDR2 (germline): SGHRS, YFSETQ. V was clipped by 3 bases and J by 6 bases, with 14 bases between them. The CDR3 totals 14 residues. The CDR3 loop reads CASSWSSTGDTQYF. CDR3 coding DNA: TGCGCCAGCAGCTGGTCCAGCACGGGGGATACGCAGTATTTT. The variable domain in full, with the rest retrieved from reference TRBV5-1 and TRBJ2-3, is KAGVTQTPRYLIKTRGQQVTLSCSPISGHRSVSWYQQTPGQGLQFLFEYFSETQRNKGNFPGRFSGRQFSNSRSEMNVSTLELGDSALYLCASSWSSTGDTQYFGPGTRLTVL.

The V and J genes are TRBV2 and TRBJ1-2; TRBD1 aligns across 7 bases. Germline V gene data show CDR1 as SNHLY and CDR2 as FYNNEI. The CDR3 runs to 13 residues. The V gene end was trimmed by 5 bases and the J gene end by 8 bases; junction bases not matched to a gene: 8. The DNA for the CDR3 is TGTGCCAGCAGTAGAGACAGGGCGGAAGGCTACACCTTC. Translated, it gives CASSRDRAEGYTF.

The chain employs TRBV9 and TRBJ2-7; D gene ambiguous. With 2 bases removed from V and 3 bases from J, the gap between germline ends came to 15 bases. Per the germline V gene, CDR1 is SGDLS and CDR2 is YYNGEE. This CDR3 comprises 15 residues. The CDR3 bases are TGTGCCAGCAGCGTCACCGGGTCACCTTTCTACGAGCAGTACTTC. As protein: CASSVTGSPFYEQYF.

The chain carries TRBV6-5 and TRBJ2-7; TRBD2 is a possible D gene (7 bases). Between the trimmed V and J ends, which lost 6 bases and 3 bases, there was a span of 18 bases. In germline, CDR1 is MNHEY, CDR2 SVGAGI. CDR3 length equals 15 residues. CDR3 bases: TGTGCCAGCAGGGAGGGGGGGGACTCACTCTACGAGCAGTACTTC. It is translated as CASREGGDSLYEQYF.

The rearrangement links TRBV2 to TRBJ1-6; D is possibly TRBD1 (6 bases). Germline V gives CDR1 SNHLY, CDR2 FYNNEI. V was cut by 5 bases and J by 9 bases, with 17 bases left in between. The CDR3 length is 15 residues. The CDR3 DNA reads TGTGCCAGCAGTCCGTCCCCGGGGGCCTTTTCACCCCTCCACTTT. Residues: CASSPSPGAFSPLHF. The full variable domain, with the rest looked up from reference TRBV2 and TRBJ1-6, is EPEVTQTPSHQVTQMGQEVILRCVPISNHLYFYWYRQILGQKVEFLVSFYNNEISEKSEIFDDQFSVERPDGSNFTLKIRSTKLEDSAMYFCASSPSPGAFSPLHFGNGTRLTVT.

This clone was observed a single time. The V gene is TRBV19, the J gene TRBJ1-1; unclear D gene. V lost 8 bases and J lost 0, with 13 bases in between. CDR3 size: 14 residues. Germline loops: CDR1 LNHDA, CDR2 SQIVND (reference sequence). The CDR3 region has the DNA TGTGCCAGTCGGACGACAAACATGAACACTGAAGCTTTCTTT. This encodes CASRTTNMNTEAFF.

The chain employs TRBV28 and TRBJ2-7; 9 bases fit TRBD2. With 6 bases clipped from V and 4 bases from J, the junction kept 10 bases outside the gene matches. Looked up from germline, CDR1 is MDHEN and CDR2 is SYDVKM. The CDR3 covers 15 residues. The CDR3 region is CASRGQKREAYEQYF. CDR3 DNA: TGTGCCAGCAGGGGACAAAAGCGGGAGGCTTACGAGCAGTACTTC.

The V and J genes are TRBV11-3 and TRBJ2-7; D is unresolved. Between the trimmed V and J ends, which lost 1 base and 2 bases, there was a span of 6 bases. The CDR3 covers 13 residues. Looked up from germline, CDR1 is SGHNT and CDR2 is YENEEA. The CDR3 loop reads CASSLGEAYEQYF. Here the CDR3 DNA reads TGTGCCAGCAGCTTAGGGGAAGCCTACGAGCAGTACTTC.

The chain couples TRBV27 to TRBJ2-7; the D gene is possibly TRBD2 (5 bases). V was trimmed by 9 bases and J by 6 bases, leaving 12 bases between them. This CDR3 spans 11 amino acids. Germline V gene sequence: CDR1 MNHEY, CDR2 SMNVEV (reference sequence). CDR3 coding DNA: TGTGCCAGTCCCCGGGATGGCGAGCAGTACTTC. It is translated as CASPRDGEQYF.

The V gene is TRBV6-5, the J gene TRBJ1-6; tentative D call: TRBD1 (5 bases). V lost 3 bases and J lost 8, with 11 bases in between. The length of the CDR3 is 14 residues. From germline, CDR1 is MNHEY and CDR2 SVGAGI. The DNA for the CDR3 is TGTGCCAGCAGTTATCGGGGGAGATATTCACCCCTCCACTTT. Translated: CASSYRGRYSPLHF.

The genes are TRBV11-1 and TRBJ1-3; perhaps TRBD1 as D (5 bases). The V and J ends lost 2 bases and 0 bases respectively, with 11 bases between them. Looked up from germline, CDR1 is SGHAT and CDR2 is FQDESV (reference sequence). The CDR3 contains 16 residues. CDR3 sequence (DNA): TGTGCCAGCAGCTTATACGGGACGTCCTCTGGAAACACCATATATTTT. This translates into CASSLYGTSSGNTIYF.

Here the CDR3 reads CSVGGRGSSSNYGYTF. In nucleotides, the CDR3 is TGCAGCGTTGGGGGTAGGGGTTCCTCTTCCAACTATGGCTACACCTTC. The rearrangement links TRBV29-1 to TRBJ1-2, with D possibly being TRBD1 (5 bases). Germline V gene sequence: CDR1 SQVTM, CDR2 ANQGSEA. Trimming took 4 bases from V and 2 from J, leaving 20 bases between them. The CDR3 spans 16 residues.

The genes are TRBV7-9 and TRBJ1-5; D remains ambiguous. Germline V gene data show CDR1 as SEHNR and CDR2 as FQNEAQ (reference sequence). V lost 0 bases to trimming and J lost 7 bases, with 4 bases between them. The CDR3 length is 12 residues. CDR3 loop: CASSLAGQPQHF. The CDR3 DNA sequence: TGTGCCAGCAGCTTAGCAGGGCAGCCCCAGCATTTT.

Here the CDR3 reads CASSLEGAQGEKLFF. CDR3 coding DNA: TGTGCCAGCAGTTTAGAGGGGGCGCAGGGTGAAAAACTGTTTTTT. The rearrangement links TRBV28 to TRBJ1-4; 7 bases are a match to TRBD1. CDR1 and CDR2 (germline): MDHEN, SYDVKM. This CDR3 comprises 15 residues. The ends lost 2 bases at V and 7 bases at J; junction bases unmatched: 7.

This chain connects TRBV5-1 to TRBJ2-3; 9 bases are a match to TRBD1. Trimming cost V 4 bases and J 4 bases; bases outside gene matches: 4. CDR3 length equals 14 residues. Germline CDR1 reads SGHRS; CDR2 reads YFSETQ. CDR3 region: CASSPTGGADTQYF. The CDR3 bases are TGCGCCAGCAGCCCGACAGGGGGGGCAGATACGCAGTATTTT.

This clone showed up just once. V gene TRBV28 combines with J gene TRBJ2-7, with D perhaps matching TRBD1 (7 bases). CDR3 length: 15 residues. The V and J ends lost 6 bases and 0 bases respectively, with 15 bases between them. Germline-derived CDR1 and CDR2 are MDHEN and SYDVKM. The CDR3 DNA reads TGTGCCAGCAGCCTGGCGGGGACAGCCTCCTACGAGCAGTACTTC. Its translation: CASSLAGTASYEQYF.

The V call is TRBV3-1 (or the pseudogene TRBV3-2), the J call TRBJ2-1; D is possibly TRBD2 (5 bases). V was pared by 4 bases and J by 9 bases, with 13 bases between. CDR3 length: 13 residues. Germline V gene data show CDR1 as LGHDT and CDR2 as YNNKEL (reference sequence). The CDR3 protein is CASSPLYSGEQFF. In nucleotides, the CDR3 is TGTGCCAGCAGCCCCCTTTACAGCGGTGAGCAGTTCTTC.

The V gene is TRBV6-1, the J gene TRBJ1-1; D gene uncertain. This CDR3 contains 12 residues. Germline V gives CDR1 MNHNS, CDR2 SASEGT. The V gene lost 0 bases and the J gene lost 1 base, with 0 bases spanning the gap. Here the CDR3 DNA reads TGTGCCAGCAGTGAAGCGAACACTGAAGCTTTCTTT. Protein product: CASSEANTEAFF.

J is TRBJ1-6 and V is TRBV11-1; 10 bases agree with TRBD1. Germline loops: CDR1 SGHAT, CDR2 FQDESV (reference sequence). With 5 bases clipped from V and 2 bases from J, the junction kept 3 bases outside the gene matches. The CDR3 runs 16 residues. CDR3 protein: CASSRDRGTYNSPLHF. CDR3 DNA sequence: TGTGCCAGCAGCCGGGACAGGGGTACCTATAATTCACCCCTCCACTTT.

The CDR3 coding sequence is TGCGCCAGCAGCCAATGGACAGATACGCAGTATTTT. This encodes CASSQWTDTQYF. The chain recombines TRBV5-1 with TRBJ2-3; D unresolved. Germline V lookup: CDR1 SGHRS, CDR2 YFSETQ. Trimming took off 4 bases at V and 3 bases at J, with 6 bases between the two ends. The CDR3 is made up of 12 amino acids.